These 10 T cell receptor beta chains originate from one sample sequenced in a study of T cell changes during pregnancy in multiple sclerosis. The repertoire was sequenced with immunoSEQ multiplex PCR; TCRdb's copy has only in-frame clones and lacks some. The data hold 90,000 or so clones, with 80% to 95% observed a single time. The sample here was peripheral blood, taken before pregnancy. These TCRs come from a female donor with multiple sclerosis, enrolled in a pregnancy study.

The rearrangement links TRBV5-1 to TRBJ2-1; 7 bases agree with TRBD1. CDR1 is SGHRS and CDR2 is YFSETQ in the germline V gene. CDR3 length: 16 amino acids. J was trimmed by 0 bases and V by 0 bases; bases with no gene match: 3. The CDR3 coding sequence is TGCGCCAGCAGCTTGGAGGGGGCGCGCTCCTACAATGAGCAGTTCTTC. It is translated as CASSLEGARSYNEQFF.

The chain employs TRBV15 and TRBJ2-7; 7 nucleotides agree with TRBD1. With 3 bases clipped from V and 3 bases from J, the junction kept 8 bases outside the gene matches. CDR3 length: 15 residues. CDR1 and CDR2 (germline): LNHNV, YYDKDF (reference sequence). The CDR3 DNA is TGTGCCACCAGCAGGAATAGACAGGGCCTCTACGAGCAGTACTTC. Protein product: CATSRNRQGLYEQYF.

The chain uses TRBV5-1 and TRBJ2-6; 7 bases agree with TRBD1. The germline gives CDR1 SGHRS, CDR2 YFSETQ. The CDR3 has 14 residues. V shed 5 bases, J shed 1 base, and the junction held 0 bases outside the gene matches. In DNA form, the CDR3 reads TGCGCCAGCAGGACAGGGTCTGGGGCCAACGTCCTGACTTTC. It encodes CASRTGSGANVLTF.

The chain has TRBV27 and TRBJ1-6, with 8 bases identical to TRBD1. J lost 7 bases, V lost 7 bases, and 9 bases had no gene match. CDR3 length: 15 amino acids. Germline CDR1 is MNHEY and CDR2 is SMNVEV (reference sequence). This CDR3 is CASTLLTGGNSPLHF. CDR3 coding DNA: TGTGCCAGCACCTTATTAACAGGGGGGAATTCACCCCTCCACTTT.

Only one count was recorded for this clone. This chain links TRBV7-3 with TRBJ2-3; D remains unclear. Germline loops: CDR1 SGHTA, CDR2 FQGTGA. This CDR3 region has 13 residues. V lost 5 bases, J lost 10 bases, and 16 bases lay in between. The DNA of the CDR3 is TGTGCCAGCAGCCCCTCAGCGTTGGCTTCGCAGTATTTT. Its translation is CASSPSALASQYF.

The V call is TRBV6-6, the J call TRBJ2-7, with 9 nucleotides matching TRBD1. The germline V gene has CDR1 MNHNY and CDR2 SVGAGI (reference sequence). The V and J ends lost 6 bases and 5 bases, in that order; junction bases with no gene match: 11. The CDR3 is 15 amino acids. CDR3 in amino acids: CASSFPGQGSDEQYF. CDR3 bases: TGTGCCAGCAGCTTCCCGGGACAGGGCAGTGACGAGCAGTACTTC.

This chain uses TRBV28 with TRBJ1-3; 8 positions agree with TRBD1. CDR1 is MDHEN and CDR2 is SYDVKM in the germline V gene. V shed 10 bases and J 6 bases; nucleotides not matched to a gene: 11. The CDR3 loop spans 14 amino acids. The CDR3 DNA reads TGTGCCACCAGCGGGGACAGGCGACAAAACACCATATATTTT. This codes for CATSGDRRQNTIYF.

The chain uses TRBV7-3 and TRBJ2-3, with D maybe TRBD1 (8 bases). V shed 5 bases and J shed 1 base, with 13 bases lying between them. Germline V gives CDR1 SGHTA, CDR2 FQGTGA. The CDR3 spans 15 residues. The CDR3 DNA reads as TGTGCCAGCAGCCACACAGGGGGGGGCACAGATACGCAGTATTTT. Protein sequence: CASSHTGGGTDTQYF.

This clone was counted once. The V call is TRBV5-1, the J call TRBJ2-2; TRBD1 matches at 8 bases. The J segment lost 2 bases and the V segment lost 2 bases, leaving 5 bases of the junction unmatched. Germline V lookup: CDR1 SGHRS, CDR2 YFSETQ. This CDR3 is 16 amino acids long. CDR3 DNA: TGCGCCAGCAGCTTTCGGACAGGGATTAACACCGGGGAGCTGTTTTTT. It encodes CASSFRTGINTGELFF.

This chain links TRBV6-6 with TRBJ1-5; 10 nucleotides agree with TRBD1. Per germline, CDR1 MNHNY and CDR2 SVGAGI (reference sequence). The CDR3 extends over 15 amino acids. V dropped 7 bases and J dropped 4; count of bases not matched to a gene: 7. CDR3 DNA sequence: TGTGCCAGCAAATCCGGGACAGGGGTTAATCAGCCCCAGCATTTT. It translates to CASKSGTGVNQPQHF.